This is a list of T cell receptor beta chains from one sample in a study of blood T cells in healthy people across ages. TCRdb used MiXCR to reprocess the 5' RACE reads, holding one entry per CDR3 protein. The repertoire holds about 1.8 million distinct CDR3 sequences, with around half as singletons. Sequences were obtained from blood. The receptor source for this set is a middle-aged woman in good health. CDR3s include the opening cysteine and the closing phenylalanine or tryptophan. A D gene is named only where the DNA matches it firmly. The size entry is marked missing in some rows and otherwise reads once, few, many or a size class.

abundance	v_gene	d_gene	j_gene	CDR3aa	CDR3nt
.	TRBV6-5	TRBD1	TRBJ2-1	CASRAGTGERNEQFF	TGTGCCAGCAGGGCCGGGACAGGGGAGAGGAATGAGCAGTTCTTC
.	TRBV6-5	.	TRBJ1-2	CASSYSRFTGRPNYGYTF	TGTGCCAGCAGTTACTCGAGGTTTACTGGACGGCCCAACTATGGCTACACCTTC
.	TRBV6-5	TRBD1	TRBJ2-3	CASRGTGDTQYF	TGTGCCAGCAGGGGGACAGGTGATACGCAGTATTTT
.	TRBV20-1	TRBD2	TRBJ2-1	CSASSGGGRNEQFF	TGCAGTGCTTCCAGCGGGGGGGGACGGAATGAGCAGTTCTTC
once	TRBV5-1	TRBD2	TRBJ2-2	CASSLDASGVTGELFF	TGCGCCAGCAGCTTGGATGCTAGCGGGGTAACCGGGGAGCTGTTTTTT
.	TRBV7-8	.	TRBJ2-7	CASSSMKPGYQYF	TGTGCCAGCAGTTCAATGAAGCCAGGGTACCAGTACTTC
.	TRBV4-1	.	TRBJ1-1	CASSDYSAGNTEAFF	TGCGCCAGCAGCGACTACTCGGCAGGGAACACTGAAGCTTTCTTT
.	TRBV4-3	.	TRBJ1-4	CASSQELHRVELFF	TGCGCCAGCAGCCAGGAACTTCACAGGGTAGAACTGTTTTTT
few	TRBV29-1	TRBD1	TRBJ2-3	CSVEGDSPDTQYF	TGCAGCGTTGAAGGGGACAGCCCAGATACGCAGTATTTT
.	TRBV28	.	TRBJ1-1	CASRPVSGQAKGNTEAFF	TGTGCCAGCAGACCTGTTTCAGGGCAGGCCAAGGGGAACACTGAAGCTTTCTTT
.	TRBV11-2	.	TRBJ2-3	CASSFNLGLDTQYF	TGTGCCAGCAGCTTTAATCTGGGTTTGGATACGCAGTATTTT
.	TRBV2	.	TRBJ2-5	CASTAGAALEQYF	TGTGCCAGCACGGCAGGGGCCGCTTTGGAGCAGTACTTC
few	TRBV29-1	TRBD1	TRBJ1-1	CSVTGGDGAFF	TGCAGCGTTACAGGGGGCGATGGAGCTTTCTTT
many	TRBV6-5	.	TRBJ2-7	CASSYRYEQYF	TGTGCCAGCAGTTACCGGTACGAGCAGTACTTC
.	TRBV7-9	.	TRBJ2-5	CASDKGRLVQETQYF	TGTGCCAGCGACAAGGGTAGACTCGTACAAGAGACCCAGTACTTC
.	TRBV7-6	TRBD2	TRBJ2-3	CASSSQIAGGSDTQYF	TGTGCCAGCAGCTCCCAAATAGCGGGGGGATCAGATACGCAGTATTTT
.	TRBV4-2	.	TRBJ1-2	CASSQDLGRRVNYGYTF	TGTGCCAGCAGCCAAGATCTGGGGCGGAGGGTTAACTATGGCTACACCTTC
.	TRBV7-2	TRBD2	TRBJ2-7	CASSFGLAGVYEQYF	TGTGCCAGCAGCTTTGGTCTAGCGGGAGTCTACGAGCAGTACTTC
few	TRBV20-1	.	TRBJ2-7	CSARDRLISYEQYF	TGCAGTGCTAGAGACAGGTTAATTTCCTACGAGCAGTACTTC
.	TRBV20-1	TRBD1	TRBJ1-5	CSVPPAPLQGDQPQHF	TGCAGTGTTCCCCCGGCACCTCTGCAGGGGGATCAGCCCCAGCATTTT
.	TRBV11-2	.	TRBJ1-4	CASSLGRGQLNEKLFF	TGTGCCAGCAGCTTAGGGCGAGGACAATTGAATGAAAAACTGTTTTTT
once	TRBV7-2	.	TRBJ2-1	CASSLRFWLGGGLQFF	TGTGCCAGCAGCTTACGATTCTGGTTAGGGGGGGGACTTCAGTTCTTC
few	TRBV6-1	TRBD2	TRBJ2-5	CASSRTLTGTRNRETQYF	TGTGCCAGCAGTCGGACTCTGACCGGGACTAGGAACAGAGAGACCCAGTACTTC
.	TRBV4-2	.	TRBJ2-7	CASSQEKSAYEQYF	TGTGCCAGCAGCCAAGAGAAGTCCGCATACGAGCAGTACTTC
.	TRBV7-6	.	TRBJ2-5	CASSPMWEETQYF	TGTGCCAGCAGCCCAATGTGGGAAGAGACCCAGTACTTC
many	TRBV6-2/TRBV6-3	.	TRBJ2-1	CASSNGDKQFF	TGTGCCAGCAGCAACGGGGATAAGCAGTTCTTC
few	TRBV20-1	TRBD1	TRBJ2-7	CSAKTGGMDYEQYF	TGCAGTGCGAAAACAGGGGGTATGGATTACGAGCAGTACTTC